This entry lists 29 T cell receptor beta chains sequenced from one sample in a study of blood T cell repertoires in COVID-19. This table comes from immunoSEQ multiplex PCR, and its TCRdb copy is limited to in-frame clones, with some not included. The sample lists 220,000 or so clones; approximately 86% were seen once. Sequences were obtained from PBMCs or T cells enriched from blood (not recorded which). The receptors originated from a woman aged 50 to 60 with acute COVID-19.

The chain carries TRBV18 and TRBJ1-1; 11 nucleotides line up with TRBD1. The germline V gene has CDR1 KGHSH and CDR2 LQKENI. CDR3 length: 13 amino acids. J gave up 12 bases and V 3 bases, and 6 bases lay outside the gene matches. The CDR3 spells CASSPLGQGATFF. The CDR3 DNA reads TGTGCCAGCTCACCTCTCGGACAGGGGGCAACTTTCTTT.

The CDR3 nucleotides read TGTGCCAGCAGTTTACGAGGGGGGGGTGGTGAGCAGTTCTTC. This gives the protein CASSLRGGGGEQFF. The chain carries TRBV28 and TRBJ2-1, with D possibly TRBD2 on 7 matching bases. V dropped 2 bases and J dropped 9 bases, with 14 bases sitting between them. The CDR3 loop spans 14 amino acids. CDR1 MDHEN and CDR2 SYDVKM come from the germline V gene.

The gene calls are TRBV28 and TRBJ1-1; D may be TRBD1 (5 bases). The CDR3 extends over 17 amino acids. Deletions cut 3 bases from V and 5 bases from J, with 22 bases between. Germline assignment: CDR1 MDHEN and CDR2 SYDVKM. The CDR3 spells CASSLFPGRDARTEAFF. The CDR3, as DNA: TGTGCCAGCAGTTTGTTCCCAGGGAGGGACGCTAGAACTGAAGCTTTCTTT.

This clone was recorded a few times. The rearrangement joins TRBV7-9 to TRBJ2-4, with TRBD2 identical over 11 bases. V gave up 5 bases and J gave up 6 bases; unmatched junction bases: 6. The CDR3 consists of 15 residues. Germline values: CDR1 SEHNR, CDR2 FQNEAQ (reference sequence). CDR3 loop: CASSPTSGKVNIQYF. In DNA form, the CDR3 reads TGTGCCAGCAGCCCGACTAGCGGGAAGGTAAACATTCAGTACTTC.

The V gene is TRBV2, the J gene TRBJ2-7, with TRBD2 identical over 10 bases. V shed 4 bases and J 4 bases; nucleotides not matched to a gene: 4. The V gene's germline CDR1 is SNHLY and CDR2 FYNNEI. The CDR3 is made up of 14 amino acids. The CDR3 protein is CASSVEREGYEQYF. Here the CDR3 DNA reads TGTGCCAGCAGTGTTGAGCGGGAGGGTTACGAGCAGTACTTC.

This clone has a single count. The chain links TRBV7-8 to TRBJ2-2; 10 bases match TRBD2. The CDR3 extends over 17 amino acids. The germline gives CDR1 SGHVS, CDR2 FQNEAQ. V trimming: 5 bases; J trimming: 4 bases; junction bases outside the gene matches: 10. The CDR3 nucleotides read TGTGCCAGCAGCCCGTTTGGAGCGGGAGGGCCCACCGGGGAGCTGTTTTTT. Protein: CASSPFGAGGPTGELFF.

The rearrangement links TRBV19 to TRBJ2-7; 9 positions agree with TRBD1. This CDR3 contains 13 residues. The germline gives CDR1 LNHDA, CDR2 SQIVND (reference sequence). The V and J ends lost 6 bases and 1 base, in that order; junction bases with no gene match: 1. The CDR3 bases are TGTGCCAGTAGGGGGACAGGGTCCTACGAGCAGTACTTC. This translates into CASRGTGSYEQYF.

This chain connects TRBV6-5 to TRBJ1-5; D is perhaps TRBD1 (5 bases). V was shortened by 8 bases and J by 4 bases, with 18 bases between the two germline ends. The CDR3 contains 15 residues. Germline values: CDR1 MNHEY, CDR2 SVGAGI. This chain's CDR3 is CASAATGGVNQPQHF. Written as DNA, the CDR3 is TGTGCCAGCGCCGCCACGGGAGGGGTTAATCAGCCCCAGCATTTT.

This rearrangement joins TRBV2 to TRBJ2-1; D is uncertain. The germline V gene has CDR1 SNHLY and CDR2 FYNNEI. Trimming left V 3 bases short and J 5 bases short, with 14 bases between. The CDR3 runs to 15 residues. CDR3 loop: CASSDPLDVNNEQFF. In DNA form, the CDR3 reads TGTGCCAGCAGTGATCCGCTAGATGTGAACAATGAGCAGTTCTTC.

The chain employs TRBV27 and TRBJ1-1; D possibly corresponds to TRBD1 (6 bases). Germline assignment: CDR1 MNHEY and CDR2 SMNVEV (reference sequence). Trimming took 6 bases from V and 1 from J, leaving 12 bases between them. The CDR3 length is 14 residues. The chain's CDR3 is CASRIGGTNTEAFF. Here the CDR3 DNA reads TGTGCCAGCAGGATTGGGGGCACGAACACTGAAGCTTTCTTT.

Here the CDR3 DNA reads TGTGCCAGCAGCTGGCAGATCACCGGGGAGCTGTTTTTT. Residues: CASSWQITGELFF. The V call is TRBV7-9, the J call TRBJ2-2; D gene unclear. V was trimmed by 4 bases and J by 4 bases, leaving 7 bases between them. Germline lookup yields CDR1 SEHNR and CDR2 FQNEAQ (reference sequence). The length of the CDR3 is 13 residues.

Only a few counts were recorded for this clone. V usage is TRBV7-9 and J usage is TRBJ1-1; a weak D match, TRBD1 (5 bases). Germline CDR1 is SEHNR and CDR2 is FQNEAQ (reference sequence). Trimming took 5 bases from V and 4 from J, leaving 14 bases between them. CDR3 length equals 14 residues. The CDR3 bases are TGTGCCAGCAGCAACGGGGGTGGCGGCACTGAAGCTTTCTTT. It specifies CASSNGGGGTEAFF.

The chain employs TRBV28 and TRBJ1-3; TRBD1 matches at 9 bases. With 6 bases clipped from V and 2 bases from J, the junction kept 8 bases outside the gene matches. The CDR3 spans 16 residues. In germline, CDR1 is MDHEN, CDR2 SYDVKM. CDR3 nucleotides: TGTGCCAGCAGGCAGACAGGGGGATCACCTGGAAACACCATATATTTT. Protein product: CASRQTGGSPGNTIYF.

The chain employs TRBV4-1 and TRBJ2-3; D remains ambiguous. CDR3 length equals 13 residues. Germline V gene lookup returns CDR1 MGHRA and CDR2 YSYEKL. V lost 4 bases, J lost 2 bases, and 7 bases lay in between. The CDR3 DNA reads TGCGCCAGCAGCCCGTTCCCCACAGATACGCAGTATTTT. As protein: CASSPFPTDTQYF.

This sequence joins TRBV30 and TRBJ1-1, with TRBD1 matching over 9 bases. V was pared by 1 base and J by 9 bases, with 9 bases of the junction left unmatched. The CDR3 has 14 amino acids. Germline V gene data show CDR1 as GTSNPN and CDR2 as SVGIG (reference sequence). The CDR3 here is CAWSDTMGTGKAFF. The CDR3 nucleotides read TGTGCCTGGAGTGACACAATGGGGACAGGGAAAGCTTTCTTT.

This chain connects TRBV7-2 to TRBJ1-4, with D hard to call. The CDR3 covers 14 residues. Trimming stripped 2 bases from V and 6 bases from J, with 10 bases between. From germline, CDR1 is SGHTA and CDR2 FQGNSA. The CDR3 bases are TGTGCCAGCAGCTTAATAGGGCGGGATGAAAAACTGTTTTTT. Its protein is CASSLIGRDEKLFF.

The chain has TRBV3-1 (or the pseudogene TRBV3-2) and TRBJ1-2; D remains ambiguous. The ends were cut back, 0 bases at V and 0 bases at J, with 11 bases in the middle. CDR3 length: 16 residues. CDR1 LGHDT and CDR2 YNNKEL come from the germline V gene (reference sequence). The CDR3 region has the DNA TGTGCCAGCAGCCAAGAGGATCGGGTAGCTAACTATGGCTACACCTTC. It specifies CASSQEDRVANYGYTF.

The chain is built from TRBV11-2 and TRBJ2-7; 7 bases are shared with TRBD2. CDR3 length: 14 amino acids. Germline V gene sequence: CDR1 SGHAT, CDR2 FQNNGV. With V trimmed by 6 bases and J by 4 bases, 9 bases remained unmatched. The CDR3 bases are TGTGCCAGCAGGGCCGGCGGGAGCGGATACGAGCAGTACTTC. Translated: CASRAGGSGYEQYF.

In nucleotides, the CDR3 is TGTGCCATCAGTGGTCAGGTTGACACTGAAGCTTTCTTT. This translates into CAISGQVDTEAFF. The chain has TRBV10-3 and TRBJ1-1; unclear D gene. The CDR3 runs 13 residues. Per the germline V gene, CDR1 is ENHRY and CDR2 is SYGVKD. V was trimmed by 4 bases and J by 3 bases, leaving 9 bases between them.

This clone was observed at least ten times. V is TRBV6-1 and J is TRBJ2-6; a possible D gene is TRBD1 (5 bases). Looked up from germline, CDR1 is MNHNS and CDR2 is SASEGT. CDR3 length: 17 amino acids. The V and J ends lost 3 bases and 0 bases respectively, with 12 bases between them. The CDR3 region is CASSEGPDNSGANVLTF. DNA of the CDR3: TGTGCCAGCAGTGAGGGGCCAGACAACTCTGGGGCCAACGTCCTGACTTTC.

V gene TRBV12-3 or TRBV12-4 combines with J gene TRBJ2-3; D may be TRBD2 (6 bases). Between the trimmed V and J ends, which lost 9 bases and 4 bases, there was a span of 14 bases. This CDR3 comprises 13 residues. CDR3 sequence: CASRLGSADTQYF. The CDR3 DNA follows: TGTGCCAGTCGACTAGGGAGCGCAGATACGCAGTATTTT.

The chain recombines TRBV19 with TRBJ2-7; 8 bases are a match to TRBD1. Germline V lookup: CDR1 LNHDA, CDR2 SQIVND (reference sequence). The CDR3 is 14 residues long. V lost 2 bases and J lost 5; bases outside the gene matches: 5. CDR3 coding DNA: TGTGCCAGTAGTATACGCAACAGGGGGGACGAGCAGTACTTC. The encoded protein is CASSIRNRGDEQYF. Using reference TRBV19 and TRBJ2-7 for the parts outside the CDR3, the full variable domain is DGGITQSPKYLFRKEGQNVTLSCEQNLNHDAMYWYRQDPGQGLRLIYYSQIVNDFQKGDIAEGYSVSREKKESFPLTVTSAQKNPTAFYLCASSIRNRGDEQYFGPGTRLTVT.

The chain links TRBV28 to TRBJ2-7, with TRBD2 matching 13 bases. This CDR3 spans 16 amino acids. J gave up 6 bases and V 10 bases, and 15 bases lay outside the gene matches. The germline V gene encodes CDR1 MDHEN and CDR2 SYDVKM. The chain's CDR3 is CATLSTSGRAMLEQYF. The CDR3 DNA sequence: TGTGCCACCCTGAGTACTAGCGGGAGGGCCATGCTCGAGCAGTACTTC.

This chain uses TRBV19 with TRBJ1-5; TRBD1 matches at 7 bases. The CDR3 runs 15 residues. J was trimmed by 3 bases and V by 4 bases; bases with no gene match: 6. Germline loops: CDR1 LNHDA, CDR2 SQIVND (reference sequence). CDR3 nucleotides: TGTGCCAGTAGTAAGGACAGGACACACAATCAGCCCCAGCATTTT. This sequence encodes CASSKDRTHNQPQHF.

This chain connects TRBV11-2 to TRBJ2-1; 8 bases align to TRBD2. The germline V gene has CDR1 SGHAT and CDR2 FQNNGV. V was pared by 3 bases and J by 6 bases, with 1 base of the junction left unmatched. This CDR3 contains 13 residues. The CDR3 reads CASSFGTSNEQFF. The DNA of the CDR3 is TGTGCCAGCAGCTTCGGGACTAGCAATGAGCAGTTCTTC.

This chain uses TRBV4-1 with TRBJ2-1; D possibly corresponds to TRBD2 (6 bases). The CDR3 extends over 13 amino acids. V lost 4 bases, J lost 5 bases, and 9 bases lay in between. Germline V gene data show CDR1 as MGHRA and CDR2 as YSYEKL. CDR3 region: CASSPDYDNEQFF. DNA for the CDR3: TGCGCCAGCAGCCCGGACTACGACAATGAGCAGTTCTTC.

V usage is TRBV19 and J usage is TRBJ1-2; 8 nucleotides agree with TRBD1. V gave up 4 bases and J gave up 4 bases; unmatched junction bases: 11. Per germline, CDR1 LNHDA and CDR2 SQIVND (reference sequence). The CDR3 is 16 amino acids. The CDR3: CASSTQGRGLGYGYTF. The CDR3 DNA reads as TGTGCCAGTAGTACCCAAGGCAGGGGGCTCGGCTATGGCTACACCTTC.

The V call is TRBV24-1, the J call TRBJ1-1, with 9 bases aligning to TRBD1. This CDR3 spans 14 amino acids. J gave up 3 bases and V 7 bases, and 5 bases lay outside the gene matches. CDR1 and CDR2 from the germline V gene are KGHDR and SFDVKD. The CDR3 DNA sequence: TGTGCCACCAGCGCCCGGGACAGGGACACTGAAGCTTTCTTT. It yields the protein CATSARDRDTEAFF.

The genes are TRBV27 and TRBJ1-1; TRBD1 aligns across 7 bases. CDR3 length: 14 residues. Trimming removed 4 bases from V and 5 bases from J; junction bases left unmatched: 7. Germline CDR1 MNHEY, CDR2 SMNVEV (reference sequence). This CDR3 is CASSSLTGYTEAFF. As DNA, the CDR3 is TGTGCCAGCAGTTCCCTGACAGGGTATACTGAAGCTTTCTTT.